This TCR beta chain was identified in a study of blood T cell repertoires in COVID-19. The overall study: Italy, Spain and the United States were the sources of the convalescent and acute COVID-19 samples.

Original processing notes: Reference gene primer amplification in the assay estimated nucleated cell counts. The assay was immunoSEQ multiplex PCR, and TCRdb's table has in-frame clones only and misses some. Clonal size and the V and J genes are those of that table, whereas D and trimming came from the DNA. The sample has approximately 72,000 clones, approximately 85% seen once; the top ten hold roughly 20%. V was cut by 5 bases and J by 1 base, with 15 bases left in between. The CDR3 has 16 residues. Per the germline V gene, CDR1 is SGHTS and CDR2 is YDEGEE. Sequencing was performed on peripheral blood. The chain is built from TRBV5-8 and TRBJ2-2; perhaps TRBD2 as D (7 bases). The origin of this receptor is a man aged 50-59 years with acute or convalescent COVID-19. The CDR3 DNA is TGTGCCAGCAGAAGGGGGGGCGACGTGAACACCGGGGAGCTGTTTTTT. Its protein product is CASRRGGDVNTGELFF.